Listed here are 32 T cell receptor beta chains from one sample, sequenced in a study of shared clonotypes between healthy human individuals. The method was immunoSEQ multiplex PCR; TCRdb's version includes in-frame clones alone and lacks a portion of them. The sample lists some 2.3 million clones; 80% to 95% were seen once. The sample was naive CD4+ T cells from PBMCs. Described subset: CD45RA+ positively selected. Receptor source: a man younger than 30 in good health. Some clones in this sample may be carry-over from other donors' samples.

As concerns this clone: Different DNA sequences within this sample yield the same CDR3. The rearrangement joins TRBV7-9 to TRBJ2-3; possibly TRBD1 for D (6 bases). The CDR3 covers 13 residues. The V gene's germline CDR1 is SEHNR and CDR2 FQNEAQ (reference sequence). The V gene lost 3 bases and the J gene lost 6 bases, with 10 bases spanning the gap. The CDR3 protein is CASSFSGVDTQYF. The CDR3 DNA reads TGTGCCAGCAGCTTCTCAGGGGTGGATACGCAGTATTTT. The full variable domain, with the rest looked up from reference TRBV7-9 and TRBJ2-3, is DTGVSQNPRHKITKRGQNVTFRCDPISEHNRLYWYRQTLGQGPEFLTYFQNEAQLEKSRLLSDRFSAERPKGSFSTLEIQRTEQGDSAMYLCASSFSGVDTQYFGPGTRLTVL.

The V gene is TRBV7-2, the J gene TRBJ2-7; 8 bases agree with TRBD1. The CDR3 is made up of 14 amino acids. Trimming at V came to 2 bases and at J to 5 bases, leaving 5 bases not matched to a gene. Per the germline V gene, CDR1 is SGHTA and CDR2 is FQGNSA. The CDR3: CASSLLDREHEQYF. The CDR3 DNA sequence: TGTGCCAGCAGCTTACTGGACAGGGAACACGAGCAGTACTTC.

V and J are TRBV5-6 and TRBJ1-1, with D possibly being TRBD1 (5 bases). The V gene lost 4 bases and the J gene lost 1 base, with 14 bases spanning the gap. Germline assignment: CDR1 SGHDT and CDR2 YYEEEE. CDR3 length equals 15 residues. DNA for the CDR3: TGTGCCAGCAGCACACCGAGGGACGGGAACACTGAAGCTTTCTTT. Translation gives CASSTPRDGNTEAFF.

This chain uses TRBV7-8 with TRBJ1-1; 9 nucleotides align to TRBD1. V shed 5 bases, J shed 5 bases, and the junction held 9 bases outside the gene matches. The length of the CDR3 is 15 residues. Germline V gene data show CDR1 as SGHVS and CDR2 as FQNEAQ. The CDR3 DNA sequence: TGTGCCAGCAGCCCCCAAACAGGACAGGGGACTGAAGCTTTCTTT. Translated: CASSPQTGQGTEAFF.

The chain joins TRBV11-2 to TRBJ1-1; no clear D gene. In germline, CDR1 is SGHAT, CDR2 FQNNGV. Trimming removed 5 bases at V and 7 bases at J, with 23 bases between. The CDR3 sequence is 16 residues long. For the CDR3, the DNA is TGTGCCAGCAGCCCGCGGTTTGTAGCCACCCGGAATGAAGCTTTCTTT. Its translation: CASSPRFVATRNEAFF. Looking up the rest from reference TRBV11-2 and TRBJ1-1 gives the full variable domain: EAGVAQSPRYKIIEKRQSVAFWCNPISGHATLYWYQQILGQGPKLLIQFQNNGVVDDSQLPKDRFSAERLKGVDSTLKIQPAKLEDSAVYLCASSPRFVATRNEAFFGQGTRLTVV.

This clone was detected only once. For the CDR3, the DNA is TGTGCCAGCAGCTTCTTTCCAGACATTTCATCCTACGAGCAGTACTTC. Encoded protein: CASSFFPDISSYEQYF. The chain employs TRBV7-8 and TRBJ2-7; D gene ambiguous. V lost 3 bases, J lost 1 base, and 16 bases lay in between. Germline V gives CDR1 SGHVS, CDR2 FQNEAQ. This CDR3 has 16 residues.

The chain uses TRBV28 and TRBJ2-5, with 9 bases identical to TRBD2. V gave up 6 bases and J gave up 3 bases; unmatched junction bases: 8. This CDR3 is 15 amino acids long. Germline values: CDR1 MDHEN, CDR2 SYDVKM. CDR3 in amino acids: CASSEPGLAKETQYF. The CDR3, as DNA: TGTGCCAGCAGCGAACCGGGACTAGCAAAAGAGACCCAGTACTTC.

The CDR3 DNA is TGTGCCAGCAGTTATACCAGGGGGCTCTACGAGCAGTACTTC. Translation gives CASSYTRGLYEQYF. The chain is built from TRBV6-5 and TRBJ2-7; 8 bases are shared with TRBD1. The CDR3 is made up of 14 amino acids. The trim removed 3 bases at V and 3 bases at J, leaving 4 bases unmatched. Germline assignment: CDR1 MNHEY and CDR2 SVGAGI.

V is TRBV6-5 and J is TRBJ2-5; D is possibly TRBD1 (5 bases). This CDR3 has 13 amino acids. Deletions cut 4 bases from V and 5 bases from J, with 11 bases between. The germline gives CDR1 MNHEY, CDR2 SVGAGI. CDR3 bases: TGTGCCAGCAGTTCCAGGGCCCCGGAGACCCAGTACTTC. Protein product: CASSSRAPETQYF.

About this clone: The same CDR3 also results from other DNA sequences found in this sample. As DNA, the CDR3 is TGTGCCAGCACGTCGGGGAACACCGGGGAGCTGTTTTTT. Encoded protein: CASTSGNTGELFF. The chain employs TRBV2 and TRBJ2-2; D is undetermined. V gave up 7 bases and J gave up 1 base, with 7 bases separating them. The CDR3 sequence is 13 residues long. CDR1 and CDR2 from the germline V gene are SNHLY and FYNNEI.

This sequence joins TRBV7-9 and TRBJ2-7; the D gene could be TRBD1 or TRBD2 (5 bases each). V dropped 5 bases and J dropped 6 bases, with 17 bases sitting between them. The CDR3 covers 14 residues. Per germline, CDR1 SEHNR and CDR2 FQNEAQ (reference sequence). The chain's CDR3 is CASSPRQSGAEQYF. The CDR3 DNA is TGTGCCAGCAGCCCAAGACAGAGCGGCGCCGAGCAGTACTTC.

The genes are TRBV28 and TRBJ2-5; TRBD1 agrees at 7 bases. This CDR3 contains 16 residues. The germline gives CDR1 MDHEN, CDR2 SYDVKM. Germline trimming cut 3 bases from V and 4 bases from J; bases unmatched to any gene: 11. The CDR3 sequence: CASSFRGRTVGETQYF. CDR3 sequence (DNA): TGTGCCAGCAGTTTTAGGGGGCGGACCGTTGGAGAGACCCAGTACTTC.

This clone was observed a single time. The chain employs TRBV7-2 and TRBJ2-1, with D perhaps matching TRBD2 (6 bases). V gave up 0 bases and J gave up 8 bases, with 11 bases separating them. This CDR3 has 14 amino acids. Germline CDR1 reads SGHTA; CDR2 reads FQGNSA. CDR3 sequence (DNA): TGTGCCAGCAGCTTAGCGTTAATAGCGGATGAGCAGTTCTTC. Its protein product is CASSLALIADEQFF.

The V call is TRBV7-2, the J call TRBJ1-4; D gene uncertain. V shed 1 base and J shed 7 bases, with 13 bases lying between them. This CDR3 has 15 residues. In germline, CDR1 is SGHTA, CDR2 FQGNSA. As DNA, the CDR3 is TGTGCCAGCAGCTTAGGGTCCAGTTACGGTGAAAAACTGTTTTTT. Its translation is CASSLGSSYGEKLFF.

This rearrangement joins TRBV5-1 to TRBJ1-1; D is perhaps TRBD1 (5 bases). Germline V gene lookup returns CDR1 SGHRS and CDR2 YFSETQ. The CDR3 is made up of 18 amino acids. V lost 4 bases and J lost 1, with 23 bases in between. CDR3 amino acids: CASSELVQGTGENTEAFF. CDR3 DNA: TGCGCCAGCAGCGAGCTCGTCCAAGGCACAGGCGAGAACACTGAAGCTTTCTTT.

Of note for this clone: Different DNA sequences within this sample yield the same CDR3. J is TRBJ2-7 and V is TRBV20-1; D not certain. Germline loops: CDR1 DFQATT, CDR2 SNEGSKA (reference sequence). The CDR3 consists of 11 residues. V shed 1 base and J shed 6 bases, with 7 bases lying between them. The CDR3, as DNA: TGCAGTGCTAGAGTCGGTGGCGAGCAGTACTTC. This codes for CSARVGGEQYF.

The CDR3 nucleotides are TGTGCCAGCAGCTTAACCTGGGTTCCTAGCGGGTTCAATGAGCAGTTCTTC. Its translation is CASSLTWVPSGFNEQFF. The J gene is TRBJ2-1, the V gene TRBV7-3, with 8 bases fitting TRBD2. V was clipped by 0 bases and J by 6 bases; unmatched bases: 10. CDR1 and CDR2 (germline): SGHTA, FQGTGA. The CDR3 loop spans 17 amino acids.

A word on this clone: Different DNA sequences within this sample yield the same CDR3. This chain connects TRBV6-5 to TRBJ2-7; 9 bases are shared with TRBD1. The V and J ends lost 0 bases and 3 bases, in that order; junction bases with no gene match: 3. The V gene's germline CDR1 is MNHEY and CDR2 SVGAGI. CDR3 length: 15 residues. This chain's CDR3 is CASSYSGTGIYEQYF. The CDR3 bases are TGTGCCAGCAGTTACTCCGGGACAGGGATCTACGAGCAGTACTTC.

The chain recombines TRBV5-1 with TRBJ2-1, with 9 nucleotides matching TRBD1. The CDR3 covers 16 residues. CDR1 and CDR2 (germline): SGHRS, YFSETQ. J was trimmed by 0 bases and V by 6 bases; bases with no gene match: 7. CDR3: CASTRQGVVSYNEQFF. The CDR3 DNA is TGCGCCAGCACGAGACAGGGGGTGGTCTCCTACAATGAGCAGTTCTTC.

V usage is TRBV28 and J usage is TRBJ1-1; 8 bases agree with TRBD1. Per germline, CDR1 MDHEN and CDR2 SYDVKM. Unmatched junction bases numbered 6, after V lost 6 bases and J lost 6 bases. The CDR3 consists of 13 residues. The CDR3 spells CASRADRGPEAFF. CDR3 nucleotides: TGTGCCAGCAGGGCAGACAGGGGCCCTGAAGCTTTCTTT.

The V gene is TRBV19, the J gene TRBJ2-2; D remains ambiguous. The V end was cut by 4 bases, the J end by 3 bases, with 15 bases between. This CDR3 is 16 amino acids long. The germline CDR1 and CDR2 sequences are LNHDA and SQIVND (reference sequence). DNA for the CDR3: TGTGCCAGTAGTACCAGAGGAGCCCGTGACACCGGGGAGCTGTTTTTT. It encodes CASSTRGARDTGELFF. The entire variable domain, with the rest obtained from reference TRBV19 and TRBJ2-2, is as follows: DGGITQSPKYLFRKEGQNVTLSCEQNLNHDAMYWYRQDPGQGLRLIYYSQIVNDFQKGDIAEGYSVSREKKESFPLTVTSAQKNPTAFYLCASSTRGARDTGELFFGEGSRLTVL.

V gene TRBV2 combines with J gene TRBJ2-1, with D perhaps TRBD2 (6 bases). Germline V gives CDR1 SNHLY, CDR2 FYNNEI. The CDR3 loop spans 14 amino acids. V was pared by 7 bases and J by 4 bases, with 14 bases between. This CDR3 reads CASTWDGLYNEQFF. CDR3 coding DNA: TGTGCCAGCACTTGGGACGGACTATACAATGAGCAGTTCTTC. Together with reference TRBV2 and TRBJ2-1, the CDR3 gives the full variable domain: EPEVTQTPSHQVTQMGQEVILRCVPISNHLYFYWYRQILGQKVEFLVSFYNNEISEKSEIFDDQFSVERPDGSNFTLKIRSTKLEDSAMYFCASTWDGLYNEQFFGPGTRLTVL.

The rearrangement links TRBV28 to TRBJ2-2; no reliable D call. Looked up from germline, CDR1 is MDHEN and CDR2 is SYDVKM. The germline V and J ends were trimmed by 3 bases and 9 bases, with 8 bases remaining between them. There are 12 residues in the CDR3. The CDR3 DNA reads TGTGCCAGCAGTTTTGCGAGACGGGAGCTGTTTTTT. This translates into CASSFARRELFF.

This clone appeared once. The rearrangement uses TRBV9 and TRBJ2-1, with 12 bases matching TRBD2. The CDR3 is made up of 15 amino acids. CDR1 and CDR2 (germline): SGDLS, YYNGEE. V was clipped by 3 bases and J by 6 bases; unmatched bases: 4. The CDR3 nucleotides are TGTGCCAGCAGCGCCCAGACTAGCGGGAGCAATGAGCAGTTCTTC. Translated, it gives CASSAQTSGSNEQFF.

The chain uses TRBV9 and TRBJ2-3; no clear D gene. V lost 4 bases, J lost 5 bases, and 11 bases lay in between. This CDR3 has 13 amino acids. CDR1 and CDR2 from the germline V gene are SGDLS and YYNGEE. The DNA of the CDR3 is TGTGCCAGCAGCCCCCCCGCCGTAGATACGCAGTATTTT. Translation: CASSPPAVDTQYF.

The rearrangement joins TRBV4-3 to TRBJ2-1, with 8 bases aligning to TRBD2. V dropped 6 bases and J dropped 8; count of bases not matched to a gene: 12. The CDR3 totals 15 residues. From germline, CDR1 is LGHNA and CDR2 YSLEER. CDR3 loop: CASRLRTSFSDEQFF. CDR3 bases: TGCGCCAGCAGACTTAGGACTAGCTTTTCGGATGAGCAGTTCTTC.

This sequence joins TRBV28 and TRBJ1-4, with 7 bases that match TRBD1. Trimming removed 6 bases from V and 0 bases from J; junction bases left unmatched: 7. The CDR3 runs 16 residues. Germline loops: CDR1 MDHEN, CDR2 SYDVKM. The CDR3 DNA reads TGTGCCAGCAGCCGGGACAGCCTTGCAACTAATGAAAAACTGTTTTTT. Its translation is CASSRDSLATNEKLFF.

The genes are TRBV6-5 and TRBJ1-3; possibly TRBD1 for D (5 bases). V was trimmed by 2 bases and J by 7 bases, leaving 15 bases between them. The CDR3 totals 15 residues. Germline lookup yields CDR1 MNHEY and CDR2 SVGAGI. This chain's CDR3 is CASSYAPGERNTIYF. CDR3 DNA sequence: TGTGCCAGCAGTTACGCCCCGGGGGAAAGGAACACCATATATTTT.

This chain uses TRBV15 with TRBJ2-5; possibly TRBD2 for D (6 bases). Trimming left V 5 bases short and J 5 bases short, with 18 bases between. The CDR3 has 15 amino acids. The germline gives CDR1 LNHNV, CDR2 YYDKDF (reference sequence). CDR3 sequence reads: CATSVRLADAETQYF. For the CDR3, the DNA is TGTGCCACCAGCGTACGTTTAGCGGACGCGGAGACCCAGTACTTC. The variable domain in full, completed from reference TRBV15 and TRBJ2-5, reads DAMVIQNPRYQVTQFGKPVTLSCSQTLNHNVMYWYQQKSSQAPKLLFHYYDKDFNNEADTPDNFQSRRPNTSFCFLDIRSPGLGDTAMYLCATSVRLADAETQYFGPGTRLLVL.

The chain has TRBV9 and TRBJ2-3; 11 nucleotides align to TRBD2. This CDR3 contains 15 residues. Germline V CDR1 and CDR2: SGDLS, YYNGEE. J was trimmed by 6 bases and V by 0 bases; bases with no gene match: 3. The CDR3 nucleotides are TGTGCCAGCAGCGTAGACACTAGCGGGAGTGATACGCAGTATTTT. Translated, it gives CASSVDTSGSDTQYF. The entire variable domain, with the rest obtained from reference TRBV9 and TRBJ2-3, is as follows: DSGVTQTPKHLITATGQRVTLRCSPRSGDLSVYWYQQSLDQGLQFLIQYYNGEERAKGNILERFSAQQFPDLHSELNLSSLELGDSALYFCASSVDTSGSDTQYFGPGTRLTVL.

The rearrangement links TRBV28 to TRBJ2-1, with 8 bases that match TRBD2. V lost 7 bases and J lost 7; bases outside the gene matches: 9. Germline V gene lookup returns CDR1 MDHEN and CDR2 SYDVKM. The CDR3 sequence is 14 residues long. In nucleotides, the CDR3 is TGTGCCAGCACCACAGCCGGGACTAGGAATGAGCAGTTCTTC. Amino acids: CASTTAGTRNEQFF.

The rearrangement uses TRBV14 and TRBJ1-3; no reliable D call. The CDR3 sequence is 15 residues long. V lost 1 base to trimming and J lost 4 bases, with 11 bases between them. Germline assignment: CDR1 SGHDN and CDR2 FVKESK. The CDR3 DNA follows: TGTGCCAGCAGCCAAGGGTCGACATTGGGAAACACCATATATTTT. Translated: CASSQGSTLGNTIYF. Full variable domain (missing parts from reference TRBV14 and TRBJ1-3): EAGVTQFPSHSVIEKGQTVTLRCDPISGHDNLYWYRRVMGKEIKFLLHFVKESKQDESGMPNNRFLAERTGGTYSTLKVQPAELEDSGVYFCASSQGSTLGNTIYFGEGSWLTVV.